The T cell receptor beta chain under discussion was sequenced for a study of T cell repertoires in cytomegalovirus infection. Overall study: Indicated by public TCR beta signatures were CMV infection and matching HLA type. Study conclusions and caveats: Carriers of CMV and the relevant HLA type were discriminated by public TCR beta frequency. HLA-C-restricted CMV clonotypes gave the most frequent clonotype in two of eight donors.

This clonotype was seen only a few times. The antigen is undetermined. Trimming left V 1 base short and J 5 bases short, with 15 bases between. Germline V gene sequence: CDR1 KGHSH, CDR2 LQKENI. This CDR3 comprises 16 residues. TCRdb re-called the reads through MiXCR, storing one row per CDR3 protein. Of about 490,000 distinct CDR3 sequences in the sample, around 27% are singletons; the top ten hold approximately 13%. This clonotype was sampled from a human donor in good health (CMV status not recorded). Some clones in this sample may be carry-over from other donors' samples. The sample consisted of PBMCs. The genes are TRBV18 and TRBJ1-5; TRBD1 might be the D (5 bases). CDR3 coding DNA: TGTGCCAGCTCACCACAGGGGATAGGAGCCCATCAGCCCCAGCATTTT. Its translation: CASSPQGIGAHQPQHF.